Described below is a single T cell receptor (beta chain) sequence and its context. Its antigen is not known. The data derive from a study of cytomegalovirus exposure and HLA in healthy donors. Amplification used 60 Vbeta primers and 13 Jbeta primers. The table came from immunoSEQ multiplex PCR; TCRdb's copy has only in-frame clones and leaves some out. The sample comprises over 100,000 clones, about 70% of which are singletons, and around 10% rests with the top ten. CDR1 is MNHEY, CDR2 SMNVEV, per germline (reference sequence). V dropped 8 bases and J dropped 3; count of bases not matched to a gene: 21. CDR3 length: 19 amino acids. Study-wide results and limits: In a later analysis, specific HLA alleles were associated with 15,000 to 20,000 TCR beta sequences at a 0.05 false discovery rate. Most likely, a cluster of highly shared sequence variants arose as a sequencing artifact.

Sequenced input: PBMCs. The rearrangement joins TRBV27 to TRBJ1-2; TRBD1 aligns across 10 bases. The sequence was obtained from a young man in good health and CMV-seropositive. DNA for the CDR3: TGTGCCAGCCAACCGGGGAGGGCCGGGACAGGGGCTGGGGACTATGGCTACACCTTC. Translation gives CASQPGRAGTGAGDYGYTF.